Listed below are T cell receptor beta chains from one sample, sequenced in a study of blood T cells in healthy people across ages. MiXCR, run by TCRdb on the 5' RACE reads, gives a single entry per CDR3 protein. The profile covers over 1,500,000 distinct CDR3 sequences, with around half appearing a single time and around 2.1% taken by the ten largest. The specimen sequenced was blood. These receptor sequences come from a woman aged 35 to 49 in good health. Each CDR3 is given with its conserved first and last residue. A D gene is named only where the DNA matches it firmly. A row's size may be missing; if present it is once, few, many or a size class.

D gene	clone size	CDR3 length	V gene	J gene	CDR3 DNA	CDR3 protein
-	-	15	TRBV13	TRBJ2-4	TGTGCCAGCAGCCCCCAAACCTCAGGCCCCTCTGCGCAGTACTTC	CASSPQTSGPSAQYF
-	-	15	TRBV14	TRBJ2-3	TGTGCCAGCAGCCAAGATTACAACTTAAGAGATACGCAGTATTTT	CASSQDYNLRDTQYF
-	-	15	TRBV4-3	TRBJ1-2	TGCGCCAGCAGCCAAGTGGGCAGTAATAACTATGGCTACACCTTC	CASSQVGSNNYGYTF
-	-	17	TRBV6-1	TRBJ1-4	TGTGCCAGCGGGGGGGTGCAACCTCAGGGAATGGGTGAAAAACTGTTTTTT	CASGGVQPQGMGEKLFF
TRBD1	-	16	TRBV6-2/TRBV6-3	TRBJ2-5	TGTGCCAGCAGTTACGTGTATCAAGGGGGCGAAGAGACCCAGTACTTC	CASSYVYQGGEETQYF
-	-	14	TRBV9	TRBJ2-1	TGTGCCAGCAGCAAGCCCCCGGCGATGGATGAGCAGTTCTTC	CASSKPPAMDEQFF
-	-	13	TRBV9	TRBJ2-4	TGTGCCAGCAGCCCCGGCTTCCACAATGAGCAGTACTTC	CASSPGFHNEQYF
-	-	14	TRBV9	TRBJ2-1	TGTGCCAGCAGCGCTCCAGGGTCGTTCAATGAGCAGTTCTTC	CASSAPGSFNEQFF
-	few	20	TRBV13	TRBJ1-2	TGTGCCAGCAGCAGGTCAGCATTTCGAGGGGGGAAGCGAGGAGAGTCTGGCTACACCTTC	CASSRSAFRGGKRGESGYTF
-	-	13	TRBV20-1	TRBJ2-3	TGCAGTGCTCTCCCCTTAAGCACAGATACGCAGTATTTT	CSALPLSTDTQYF
TRBD1	-	14	TRBV14	TRBJ2-7	TGTGCCAGCAGCCAAAAGACAGGGACCCACGAGCAGTACTTC	CASSQKTGTHEQYF
-	-	19	TRBV11-2	TRBJ2-6	TGTGCCAGCAGCTTATCGACAGGTGCCAGGGTCTCTGGGGCCAACGTCCTGACTTTC	CASSLSTGARVSGANVLTF
TRBD1	-	18	TRBV27	TRBJ2-6	TGTGCCAGCAGTTGGATCTGGACAGGCAACTCTGGGGCCAACGTCCTGACTTTC	CASSWIWTGNSGANVLTF
-	few	13	TRBV27	TRBJ2-4	TGTGCCAGCAGTTTATCGAGGGCCGCCTTTCGGTACTTC	CASSLSRAAFRYF
-	few	19	TRBV15	TRBJ2-6	TGTGCCACCAGCAGAGATGACAGTGGACTGACCTCTGGGGCCAACGTCCTGACTTTC	CATSRDDSGLTSGANVLTF
-	-	16	TRBV7-2	TRBJ2-7	TGTGCCAGCAGCTTAGTCCCCGCCGTCCGCTCCTACGAGCAGTACTTC	CASSLVPAVRSYEQYF
-	-	15	TRBV5-1	TRBJ2-1	TGCGCCAGCAGCTTGGGGGGTGGGGACCACAATGAGCAGTTCTTC	CASSLGGGDHNEQFF
TRBD1	few	13	TRBV29-1	TRBJ2-5	TGCAGCGTTGCTCCAGGGGGCGCACAGACCCAGTACTTC	CSVAPGGAQTQYF
-	few	10	TRBV20-1	TRBJ2-1	TGTGGAGTCGGGAGAGTCGAGCAGTTCTTC	CGVGRVEQFF
TRBD1	-	16	TRBV6-4	TRBJ2-6	TGTGCCAGCAGTGTAACAACAGGGGCTGGGGCCAACGTCCTGACTTTC	CASSVTTGAGANVLTF
-	few	13	TRBV7-9	TRBJ2-5	TGTGCCAGCAGCCCCATAGCACAAGAGACCCAGTACTTC	CASSPIAQETQYF
TRBD1	-	17	TRBV5-6	TRBJ2-6	TGTGCCAGAGCCTCCCGGGACAGAGACTCTGGGGCCAACGTCCTGACTTTC	CARASRDRDSGANVLTF
TRBD1	-	12	TRBV20-1	TRBJ2-4	TGCAGCCGTGGGGACAGGGCAGGGGAGCAGTACTTC	CSRGDRAGEQYF
-	-	16	TRBV6-4	TRBJ2-3	TGTGCCAGCAGTGCCATGGGTCAGGTCGGAGGGGATACGCAGTATTTT	CASSAMGQVGGDTQYF
TRBD2	-	15	TRBV7-2	TRBJ2-5	TGTGCCAGCAGCTTAGAGCATAGCGGGGGGGCTGAGCAGTACTTC	CASSLEHSGGAEQYF
-	few	13	TRBV24-1	TRBJ2-7	TGTGCCACCAGTGCCGGGAAGAACTACGAGCAGTACTTC	CATSAGKNYEQYF
TRBD1	few	15	TRBV7-9	TRBJ2-7	TGTGCCAGCAGCGCCCGAGGGACAGGTTCATACGAGCAGTACTTC	CASSARGTGSYEQYF
TRBD1	-	14	TRBV24-1	TRBJ1-2	TGTGCCACCAGTGACCCGGACAGGGGCGATGGCTACACCTTC	CATSDPDRGDGYTF
TRBD2	-	17	TRBV6-6	TRBJ2-4	TGTGCCAGCAGTCCGGGGACGGGGGGAATAGCCAAAAACATTCAGTACTTC	CASSPGTGGIAKNIQYF
-	few	14	TRBV6-1	TRBJ2-7	TGTGCCAGCAGTTCCGGGCCTGGGGCCTACGAGCAGTACTTC	CASSSGPGAYEQYF
-	-	12	TRBV29-1	TRBJ2-4	TGCAGCGTACCCCACACCAAAAACATTCAGTACTTC	CSVPHTKNIQYF
TRBD1	-	17	TRBV7-2	TRBJ1-1	TGTGCCAGCAGCTTAGGAATTTTGGGACAGCTGAACACTGAAGCTTTCTTT	CASSLGILGQLNTEAFF
-	-	13	TRBV12-3/TRBV12-4	TRBJ2-1	TGTGCCAGCAGTTCGAACAAGGGCAATGAGCAGTTCTTC	CASSSNKGNEQFF
-	-	14	TRBV28	TRBJ2-5	TGTGCCAGCAGTGTGCAGGGGATTATGAAGACCCAGTACTTC	CASSVQGIMKTQYF
-	-	12	TRBV3-1	TRBJ1-1	TGTGCCAGCAGCCCAGGGTTCCCTGAAGCTTTCTTT	CASSPGFPEAFF
TRBD2	-	21	TRBV7-8	TRBJ2-3	TGTGCCAGCAGCCCCGACCGACTAGCGGGGGGCATAGGGGCTAGCACAGATACGCAGTATTTT	CASSPDRLAGGIGASTDTQYF
TRBD2	-	15	TRBV12-3/TRBV12-4	TRBJ2-3	TGTGCCAGCAGGAAAACTAGCGGGATTGGAGATACGCAGTATTTT	CASRKTSGIGDTQYF
-	-	15	TRBV6-2/TRBV6-3	TRBJ2-5	TGTGCCAGCACTTGGAGCGGCCCATCTGAAGAGACCCAGTACTTC	CASTWSGPSEETQYF
TRBD2	-	17	TRBV9	TRBJ2-1	TGTGCCAGCAGCGTACTTCCTAGCGGGGTCGGGGCCAATGAGCAGTTCTTC	CASSVLPSGVGANEQFF
-	-	13	TRBV9	TRBJ1-2	TGTGCCAGCAGCTATAGACTGCGAGGGGGCTACACCTTC	CASSYRLRGGYTF
-	-	15	TRBV27	TRBJ1-2	TGTGCCAGCAGTTTATTGGCGGGACCAAACTATGGCTACACCTTC	CASSLLAGPNYGYTF
-	-	14	TRBV7-2	TRBJ1-2	TGTGCCAGCAGCCCGGCGGGATCCTTGGATGGCTACACCTTC	CASSPAGSLDGYTF
TRBD1	-	16	TRBV7-8	TRBJ2-1	TGTGCCAGCAGCTTAGTAAACAGGGGAGTCCGGAATGAGCAGTTCTTC	CASSLVNRGVRNEQFF
-	-	15	TRBV4-2	TRBJ2-3	TGTGCCAGCAGCCAAGGAAAGCTGGATGCGGATACGCAGTATTTT	CASSQGKLDADTQYF
TRBD1	-	13	TRBV28	TRBJ2-7	TGTGCCAGCAGGAAGACAGGGGTTCACGAGCAGTACTTC	CASRKTGVHEQYF
TRBD1	-	15	TRBV29-1	TRBJ2-7	TGCAGCGTTCTCGGGACAGGGAGCTCCTACAATGAGCAGTACTTC	CSVLGTGSSYNEQYF